The 21 T cell receptor beta chains reported below all come from one sample, sequenced in a study of blood T cell repertoires in COVID-19. Profiled with immunoSEQ multiplex PCR; TCRdb holds only in-frame clones, not every one. This sample has 85,000 to 90,000 clones, with about 86% found just once. Material for sequencing was peripheral blood. The receptors shown here come from a man aged 80 or over with active or convalescent COVID-19.

The CDR3: CASRTESGQGMSGYTF. As DNA, the CDR3 is TGTGCCAGCAGGACCGAGTCGGGACAGGGGATGTCTGGCTACACCTTC. The chain has TRBV2 and TRBJ1-2, with TRBD1 identical over 10 bases. The germline V gene encodes CDR1 SNHLY and CDR2 FYNNEI. This CDR3 spans 16 amino acids. J was trimmed by 7 bases and V by 6 bases; bases with no gene match: 14. Variable domain in full (rest from reference TRBV2 and TRBJ1-2): EPEVTQTPSHQVTQMGQEVILRCVPISNHLYFYWYRQILGQKVEFLVSFYNNEISEKSEIFDDQFSVERPDGSNFTLKIRSTKLEDSAMYFCASRTESGQGMSGYTFGSGTRLTVV.

V is TRBV6-2 or TRBV6-3 and J is TRBJ2-5; 12 bases line up with TRBD2. Germline V gene sequence: CDR1 MNHEY, CDR2 SVGEGT. After removal of 5 bases from V and 2 bases from J, the junction contained 6 bases not matched to a gene. CDR3 size: 16 residues. The CDR3 DNA is TGTGCCAGCAGTAAGGGACTAGCGGGTTTACAAGAGACCCAGTACTTC. It codes for CASSKGLAGLQETQYF.

The V and J genes are TRBV4-1 and TRBJ1-6; 8 bases map to TRBD1. V shed 0 bases and J 6 bases; nucleotides not matched to a gene: 16. This CDR3 is 20 amino acids long. Germline V gene data show CDR1 as MGHRA and CDR2 as YSYEKL. CDR3 sequence: CASSQETRDRLFRGNSPLHF. The DNA for the CDR3 is TGCGCCAGCAGCCAAGAGACCCGGGACAGGCTGTTTAGGGGTAATTCACCCCTCCACTTT.

V gene TRBV3-1 (or the pseudogene TRBV3-2) combines with J gene TRBJ2-3; D remains unclear. Trimming left V 0 bases short and J 3 bases short, with 10 bases between. Per germline, CDR1 LGHDT and CDR2 YNNKEL (reference sequence). CDR3 size: 15 residues. The DNA of the CDR3 is TGTGCCAGCAGCCAAGATCGCTATCTAACAGATACGCAGTATTTT. Protein product: CASSQDRYLTDTQYF.

The J gene is TRBJ1-5, the V gene TRBV28; 9 nucleotides match TRBD1. Looked up from germline, CDR1 is MDHEN and CDR2 is SYDVKM. The CDR3 is 16 residues long. The junction had 6 bases not matched to a gene; V was cut back by 5 bases and J by 1 base. Here the CDR3 DNA reads TGTGCCAGCAGTGACGGCGGGACAGGGAGCAATCAGCCCCAGCATTTT. Amino acid sequence: CASSDGGTGSNQPQHF.

This chain connects TRBV5-5 to TRBJ1-2; D perhaps matches TRBD1 (6 bases). The CDR3 length is 15 residues. V lost 4 bases, J lost 2 bases, and 15 bases lay in between. In germline, CDR1 is SGHKS, CDR2 YYEKEE (reference sequence). The CDR3 loop reads CASSRPRQENYGYTF. CDR3 DNA: TGTGCCAGCAGCCGACCACGACAGGAGAACTATGGCTACACCTTC.

The gene calls are TRBV30 and TRBJ2-7, with TRBD1 as a possible D gene (6 bases). Germline assignment: CDR1 GTSNPN and CDR2 SVGIG (reference sequence). Trimming removed 2 bases from V and 3 bases from J, with 17 bases in between. This CDR3 contains 15 residues. CDR3 in DNA: TGTGCCTGGAGTCCGACCGGGACAAATTACTACGAGCAGTACTTC. Translated: CAWSPTGTNYYEQYF.

This chain's CDR3 is CASSLTDSRIEAFF. CDR3 bases: TGCGCCAGCAGCTTGACAGACAGCCGCATAGAAGCTTTCTTT. The rearrangement uses TRBV5-1 and TRBJ1-1, with D possibly being TRBD1 (5 bases). CDR1 and CDR2 (germline): SGHRS, YFSETQ. V lost 1 base and J lost 8, with 15 bases in between. The CDR3 has 14 amino acids.

This clone appeared a few times. The genes are TRBV19 and TRBJ1-1, with 9 bases lining up with TRBD1. The germline V gene has CDR1 LNHDA and CDR2 SQIVND (reference sequence). V shed 5 bases, J shed 4 bases, and the junction held 8 bases outside the gene matches. The CDR3 covers 15 residues. The CDR3 nucleotides are TGTGCCAGTAGTGAACAGGGGGCGCGGGGCACTGAAGCTTTCTTT. This gives the protein CASSEQGARGTEAFF.

The chain joins TRBV7-2 to TRBJ2-5; TRBD2 matches 10 bases. Germline values: CDR1 SGHTA, CDR2 FQGNSA. The ends lost 5 bases at V and 4 bases at J; junction bases unmatched: 16. This CDR3 contains 18 residues. This CDR3 is CASSHKGSGRVSTETQYF. DNA for the CDR3: TGTGCCAGCAGCCACAAGGGGAGCGGGAGGGTATCGACAGAGACCCAGTACTTC.

The CDR3 here is CASSQDRILADNEQFF. CDR3 sequence (DNA): TGCGCCAGCAGCCAAGACCGAATTCTAGCGGACAATGAGCAGTTCTTC. This chain joins TRBV4-1 and TRBJ2-1; 7 bases align to TRBD2. V shed 0 bases and J 5 bases; nucleotides not matched to a gene: 7. CDR1 is MGHRA, CDR2 YSYEKL, per germline. CDR3 length equals 16 residues.

The genes are TRBV2 and TRBJ1-3; no reliable D call. The germline V gene has CDR1 SNHLY and CDR2 FYNNEI. This CDR3 comprises 12 residues. The V gene lost 6 bases and the J gene lost 4 bases, with 7 bases spanning the gap. This chain's CDR3 is CASSSQGNTIYF. The CDR3 nucleotides are TGTGCCAGCAGCTCCCAGGGAAACACCATATATTTT. Variable domain in full (rest from reference TRBV2 and TRBJ1-3): EPEVTQTPSHQVTQMGQEVILRCVPISNHLYFYWYRQILGQKVEFLVSFYNNEISEKSEIFDDQFSVERPDGSNFTLKIRSTKLEDSAMYFCASSSQGNTIYFGEGSWLTVV.

The chain joins TRBV5-1 to TRBJ1-1; no clear D gene. The V gene's germline CDR1 is SGHRS and CDR2 YFSETQ. There are 13 residues in the CDR3. V lost 4 bases, J lost 1 base, and 8 bases lay in between. CDR3 DNA: TGCGCCAGCAGCGTACAGAGGAACACTGAAGCTTTCTTT. Encoded protein: CASSVQRNTEAFF.

V usage is TRBV29-1 and J usage is TRBJ2-7, with D hard to call. The CDR3 extends over 13 amino acids. V lost 6 bases to trimming and J lost 1 base, with 13 bases between them. Looked up from germline, CDR1 is SQVTM and CDR2 is ANQGSEA. The CDR3 sequence is CSVEKSDSYEQYF. The CDR3 nucleotides are TGCAGCGTAGAAAAGAGTGATTCCTACGAGCAGTACTTC.

V is TRBV9 and J is TRBJ2-2; 9 positions match TRBD1. Germline CDR1 SGDLS, CDR2 YYNGEE. The CDR3 spans 15 residues. Germline trimming cut 0 bases from V and 6 bases from J; bases unmatched to any gene: 3. In DNA form, the CDR3 reads TGTGCCAGCAGCGTAGTGAGACAGGGGGCCGGGGAGCTGTTTTTT. Protein: CASSVVRQGAGELFF.

V usage is TRBV18 and J usage is TRBJ1-5; 7 nucleotides match TRBD1. The germline gives CDR1 KGHSH, CDR2 LQKENI. This CDR3 is built from 15 residues. With 4 bases clipped from V and 1 base from J, the junction kept 4 bases outside the gene matches. The CDR3 reads CASSLSDRSNQPQHF. The CDR3 DNA is TGTGCCAGCTCACTTTCGGACAGGAGCAATCAGCCCCAGCATTTT. Complete variable domain (other parts from reference TRBV18 and TRBJ1-5): NAGVMQNPRHLVRRRGQEARLRCSPMKGHSHVYWYRQLPEEGLKFMVYLQKENIIDESGMPKERFSAEFPKEGPSILRIQQVVRGDSAAYFCASSLSDRSNQPQHFGDGTRLSIL.

The CDR3 spells CSASGTGGVDTEAFF. The CDR3 region has the DNA TGCAGCGCATCCGGGACAGGGGGCGTAGACACTGAAGCTTTCTTT. The J gene is TRBJ1-1, the V gene TRBV29-1; 12 bases match TRBD1. CDR1 is SQVTM and CDR2 is ANQGSEA in the germline V gene. The CDR3 has 15 residues. J gave up 3 bases and V 7 bases, and 9 bases lay outside the gene matches.

V usage is TRBV18 and J usage is TRBJ2-7; 9 positions agree with TRBD2. The germline V gene encodes CDR1 KGHSH and CDR2 LQKENI. The CDR3 is 16 amino acids. The junction had 12 bases not matched to a gene; V was cut back by 3 bases and J by 6 bases. The CDR3 sequence is CASSPYGREGRREQYF. The CDR3 DNA reads TGTGCCAGCTCACCGTACGGGCGGGAGGGCCGTCGCGAGCAGTACTTC.

This chain links TRBV9 with TRBJ2-1, with TRBD2 identical over 9 bases. Germline-derived CDR1 and CDR2 are SGDLS and YYNGEE. This CDR3 has 15 residues. With V trimmed by 0 bases and J by 3 bases, 1 base remained unmatched. The CDR3 protein is CASSVGAGGYNEQFF. The CDR3 coding sequence is TGTGCCAGCAGCGTAGGAGCGGGGGGCTACAATGAGCAGTTCTTC. Full variable domain (missing parts from reference TRBV9 and TRBJ2-1): DSGVTQTPKHLITATGQRVTLRCSPRSGDLSVYWYQQSLDQGLQFLIQYYNGEERAKGNILERFSAQQFPDLHSELNLSSLELGDSALYFCASSVGAGGYNEQFFGPGTRLTVL.

V gene TRBV2 combines with J gene TRBJ2-7; D is unresolved. V lost 7 bases and J lost 3, with 7 bases in between. The CDR3 is 11 amino acids. The germline V gene encodes CDR1 SNHLY and CDR2 FYNNEI. CDR3 sequence (DNA): TGTGCCAGCATGTCTTACTACGAGCAGTACTTC. Its protein product is CASMSYYEQYF.

The gene calls are TRBV7-6 and TRBJ2-2, with 10 bases identical to TRBD2. The CDR3 is 16 amino acids. Germline assignment: CDR1 SGHVS and CDR2 FNYEAQ. J was trimmed by 2 bases and V by 5 bases; bases with no gene match: 5. CDR3 nucleotide sequence: TGTGCCAGCAGCAGTCAACTAGCGGGAAACACCGGGGAGCTGTTTTTT. Its translation is CASSSQLAGNTGELFF.